These 17 T cell receptor beta chains were sequenced from one sample in a study of blood T cell repertoires in COVID-19. TCRdb keeps only in-frame clones here, not all; method: immunoSEQ multiplex PCR. In the table there are 150,000 to 200,000 clones, roughly 85% of which are singletons. The sample comprised peripheral blood. The receptors were sampled from a woman aged 60-75 years with acute or convalescent COVID-19.

The gene calls are TRBV11-2 and TRBJ1-1; 10 bases agree with TRBD1. The trim removed 5 bases at V and 1 base at J, leaving 1 base unmatched. Germline V gives CDR1 SGHAT, CDR2 FQNNGV. There are 14 residues in the CDR3. The DNA of the CDR3 is TGTGCCAGCAGCCGGGACAGGGGGAACACTGAAGCTTTCTTT. Translation gives CASSRDRGNTEAFF.

The J gene is TRBJ2-1, the V gene TRBV10-1; no clear D gene. Germline loops: CDR1 WNHNN, CDR2 SYGVQD (reference sequence). The length of the CDR3 is 13 residues. Deletions cut 2 bases from V and 3 bases from J, with 5 bases between. DNA of the CDR3: TGCGCCAGCAGTGAGAACATCTACAATGAGCAGTTCTTC. Translating it yields CASSENIYNEQFF.

This chain links TRBV24-1 with TRBJ2-1, with 8 bases fitting TRBD2. CDR1 and CDR2 from the germline V gene are KGHDR and SFDVKD. The V gene end was trimmed by 7 bases and the J gene end by 5 bases; junction bases not matched to a gene: 3. The CDR3 runs 13 residues. CDR3 sequence reads: CATSGRADNEQFF. CDR3 DNA sequence: TGTGCCACCAGCGGGAGGGCCGACAATGAGCAGTTCTTC.

The V and J genes are TRBV5-4 and TRBJ1-4, with 7 bases identical to TRBD1. Germline V gives CDR1 SGHNT, CDR2 YYREEE (reference sequence). Trimming cost V 4 bases and J 8 bases; bases outside gene matches: 5. The CDR3 totals 13 residues. The CDR3 bases are TGTGCCAGCAGCGACAGGGTGGAGGAAAAACTGTTTTTT. Protein sequence: CASSDRVEEKLFF. The full variable domain, completed using reference TRBV5-4 and TRBJ1-4, is ETGVTQSPTHLIKTRGQQVTLRCSSQSGHNTVSWYQQALGQGPQFIFQYYREEENGRGNFPPRFSGLQFPNYSSELNVNALELDDSALYLCASSDRVEEKLFFGSGTQLSVL.

This clone appeared a single time. For the CDR3, the DNA is TGTGCCAGCAGCCGGTCAGGCACGGAAGAGCAGTTCTTC. This gives the protein CASSRSGTEEQFF. The V gene is TRBV7-3, the J gene TRBJ2-1, with D uncertain. Germline assignment: CDR1 SGHTA and CDR2 FQGTGA. The CDR3 is 13 amino acids. The V end lost 5 bases, the J end lost 10 bases, and 15 bases lay between the germline ends.

This clone was detected once. This chain links TRBV2 with TRBJ1-1; 8 bases are a match to TRBD1. The germline gives CDR1 SNHLY, CDR2 FYNNEI. V dropped 6 bases and J dropped 12; count of bases not matched to a gene: 12. The length of the CDR3 is 13 residues. CDR3 sequence (DNA): TGTGCCAGCAGCCAAACACAGGGGGTAGGATCTTTCTTT. As protein: CASSQTQGVGSFF.

The V gene is TRBV7-9, the J gene TRBJ2-7, with a tentative D call TRBD1 (6 bases). V lost 4 bases and J lost 2, with 18 bases in between. The CDR3 runs to 16 residues. Germline CDR1 is SEHNR and CDR2 is FQNEAQ (reference sequence). The CDR3 bases are TGTGCCAGCAGCTACCCGACAGGCAGGGGCCCCTACGAGCAGTACTTC. Translated: CASSYPTGRGPYEQYF.

This chain links TRBV25-1 with TRBJ2-1; 8 bases map to TRBD2. V was clipped by 10 bases and J by 2 bases; unmatched bases: 10. CDR1 is MGHDK and CDR2 is SYGVNS in the germline V gene. This CDR3 is built from 15 residues. CDR3 DNA sequence: TGTGCCACCGGGGGGGCGGGATCTACCTACAATGAGCAGTTCTTC. Amino acids: CATGGAGSTYNEQFF.

V usage is TRBV19 and J usage is TRBJ2-2, with 7 bases matching TRBD1. CDR3 length equals 15 residues. V lost 1 base to trimming and J lost 6 bases; unmatched junction nucleotides: 5. CDR1 and CDR2 from the germline V gene are LNHDA and SQIVND (reference sequence). The CDR3 is CASSIGLQGAGELFF. The CDR3 DNA sequence: TGTGCCAGTAGTATAGGGTTGCAGGGGGCCGGGGAGCTGTTTTTT.

J is TRBJ2-1 and V is TRBV28, with 7 bases lining up with TRBD2. The CDR3 totals 13 residues. V was pared by 4 bases and J by 7 bases, with 4 bases of the junction left unmatched. Germline values: CDR1 MDHEN, CDR2 SYDVKM. CDR3 DNA sequence: TGTGCCAGCAGTTCCTGGGGGGGGAATGAGCAGTTCTTC. This translates into CASSSWGGNEQFF.

The V gene is TRBV4-1, the J gene TRBJ1-2; D is uncertain. CDR1 is MGHRA, CDR2 YSYEKL, per germline. This CDR3 has 15 amino acids. The V and J ends lost 4 bases and 2 bases respectively, with 14 bases between them. The chain's CDR3 is CASSPEPATNYGYTF. CDR3 bases: TGCGCCAGCAGCCCGGAACCGGCGACAAACTATGGCTACACCTTC.

This clone was seen more than once but under ten times. The chain combines TRBV4-1 with TRBJ2-2, with 12 bases fitting TRBD2. V shed 0 bases and J 3 bases; nucleotides not matched to a gene: 5. The length of the CDR3 is 18 residues. Germline V CDR1 and CDR2: MGHRA, YSYEKL. CDR3 sequence (DNA): TGCGCCAGCAGCCAAGATCTAGCGGGAGGGCGGCACACCGGGGAGCTGTTTTTT. This gives the protein CASSQDLAGGRHTGELFF.

The chain is built from TRBV6-5 and TRBJ2-7; D might be TRBD1 (5 bases). The CDR3 spans 15 residues. The germline gives CDR1 MNHEY, CDR2 SVGAGI. Trimming removed 0 bases from V and 1 base from J, with 10 bases in between. Here the CDR3 reads CASSYSSQGSYEQYF. The DNA for the CDR3 is TGTGCCAGCAGTTACTCGAGTCAGGGATCCTACGAGCAGTACTTC.

The V and J genes are TRBV10-3 and TRBJ1-4; D is uncertain. Germline values: CDR1 ENHRY, CDR2 SYGVKD. This CDR3 has 13 residues. Trimming removed 7 bases from V and 0 bases from J, with 6 bases in between. The CDR3 coding sequence is TGTGCCATCAAACCAGCAACTAATGAAAAACTGTTTTTT. This codes for CAIKPATNEKLFF.

The V and J genes are TRBV18 and TRBJ1-5; 8 bases fit TRBD1. CDR1 is KGHSH and CDR2 is LQKENI in the germline V gene. V shed 4 bases, J shed 5 bases, and the junction held 4 bases outside the gene matches. The CDR3 runs to 14 residues. CDR3 nucleotides: TGTGCCAGCTCACTCGACAGGGGAGATCAGCCCCAGCATTTT. Protein product: CASSLDRGDQPQHF.

This clone was recorded a few times. The gene calls are TRBV29-1 and TRBJ1-1; 11 bases align to TRBD1. This CDR3 spans 12 amino acids. Germline CDR1 and CDR2: SQVTM and ANQGSEA. V was clipped by 2 bases and J by 9 bases; unmatched bases: 2. The CDR3 is CSVEPDRGQAFF. Here the CDR3 DNA reads TGCAGCGTTGAACCGGACAGGGGGCAAGCTTTCTTT.

The V call is TRBV27, the J call TRBJ1-5; D unresolved. CDR1 is MNHEY, CDR2 SMNVEV, per germline (reference sequence). This CDR3 is built from 15 residues. The V end lost 5 bases, the J end lost 0 bases, and 11 bases lay between the germline ends. Written as DNA, the CDR3 is TGTGCCAGCAGTCCCGGAACAGATAGCAATCAGCCCCAGCATTTT. It encodes CASSPGTDSNQPQHF.